The rows below give T cell receptor beta chains drawn from one sample of a study of identical twins. TCRdb called the 5' RACE reads again in MiXCR, with one record for every CDR3 protein. The sample has hundreds of thousands of distinct CDR3 sequences, about 12% seen once; the top ten hold under 2%. These data are also associated with another study on yellow fever vaccine responses in identical twins.

Sequenced: PBMCs. These receptors were obtained from a woman between 18 and 29 years old in good health. Each CDR3 is given with its conserved first and last residue. D genes are given only for firm matches. Clone size is given for some rows only: seen once, a few or many times, or a class if the clone is expanded.

TRBD2 | TRBJ2-7 | NA | TRBV12-3/TRBV12-4 | CASRPRLAGQDEQYF | TGTGCCAGCAGACCGCGACTAGCGGGACAGGACGAGCAGTACTTC
TRBD2 | TRBJ2-1 | few | TRBV12-3/TRBV12-4 | CASSLSGNAYNEQFF | TGTGCCAGCAGTCTTAGCGGGAATGCCTACAATGAGCAGTTCTTC
TRBD2 | TRBJ2-7 | NA | TRBV7-3 | CASSLRAGAPYEQYF | TGTGCCAGCAGCTTAAGAGCGGGAGCACCCTACGAGCAGTACTTC
TRBD1 | TRBJ2-2 | few | TRBV6-1 | CASSETNRGVFF | TGTGCCAGCAGTGAAACAAACAGGGGGGTGTTTTTT
TRBD2 | TRBJ2-1 | many | TRBV29-1 | CSATTGTSGRGNEQFF | TGCAGCGCCACCACCGGGACTAGCGGGAGAGGGAATGAGCAGTTCTTC
NA | TRBJ2-7 | many | TRBV10-3 | CAISGSDGQRDEQYF | TGTGCCATCAGTGGGTCGGACGGCCAGCGGGACGAGCAGTACTTC
NA | TRBJ1-4 | NA | TRBV25-1 | CASSQHQSGRVQEKLFF | TGTGCCAGCAGCCAACACCAATCAGGGCGGGTACAGGAAAAACTGTTTTTT
NA | TRBJ2-1 | NA | TRBV20-1 | CSAPSVIDEQFF | TGCAGTGCCCCTAGCGTTATCGATGAGCAGTTCTTC
TRBD1 | TRBJ1-2 | many | TRBV3-1 | CASSPSPAGGYGYTF | TGTGCCAGCAGCCCCTCTCCCGCAGGGGGCTATGGCTACACCTTC
NA | TRBJ2-5 | NA | TRBV27 | CASAKLGETQYF | TGTGCCAGCGCAAAGTTAGGGGAGACCCAGTACTTC
NA | TRBJ2-7 | NA | TRBV7-9 | CASSPPGTSRGEQYF | TGTGCCAGCAGCCCCCCCGGGACGTCGCGTGGCGAGCAGTACTTC
NA | TRBJ2-7 | many | TRBV5-1 | CASSLGFGDIYEQYF | TGCGCCAGCAGCTTGGGGTTCGGGGACATCTACGAGCAGTACTTC
NA | TRBJ2-1 | many | TRBV3-1 | CASSQPGGQTYNEQFF | TGTGCCAGCAGCCAACCCGGGGGCCAAACCTACAATGAGCAGTTCTTC
NA | TRBJ1-2 | NA | TRBV6-5 | CASSYPQGHGYTF | TGTGCCAGCAGTTACCCACAGGGCCATGGCTACACCTTC
TRBD1 | TRBJ1-5 | many | TRBV5-5 | CASSLAAGGDQPQHF | TGTGCCAGCAGCTTGGCCGCAGGGGGCGATCAGCCCCAGCATTTT
NA | TRBJ1-5 | few | TRBV3-1 | CASSQDRPYGRAQNQPQHF | TGTGCCAGCAGCCAAGATCGGCCTTACGGCAGGGCCCAAAATCAGCCCCAGCATTTT
NA | TRBJ2-1 | few | TRBV20-1 | CSARSREGGEQFF | TGCAGTGCTAGATCTCGGGAAGGAGGTGAGCAGTTCTTC
TRBD2 | TRBJ2-7 | NA | TRBV6-1 | CASREPGLAVSTYEQYF | TGTGCCAGCAGGGAACCTGGACTAGCGGTTTCTACCTACGAGCAGTACTTC